This T cell receptor beta chain was identified during a study of blood T cell repertoires in COVID-19. Background on the study: Samples of COVID-19 (acute and convalescent) were obtained from the United States, Italy and Spain.

Trimming pared 4 bases from V and 0 bases from J, leaving 12 bases between. This CDR3 spans 15 amino acids. CDR1 is MNHEY and CDR2 is SVGAGI in the germline V gene. Per the study methods: Reference gene primer amplification gave estimated nucleated cell counts. Measured with immunoSEQ multiplex PCR; TCRdb has only the in-frame clones, and not every one. V, J and clone size are taken as reported in that table, and D and trimming were inferred from the DNA itself. The table shows fewer than 350,000 clones, with 86% occurring only once. Seattle participants joined during active infection and were tracked over time.

The chain carries TRBV6-5 and TRBJ1-1; D unclear. Source material: peripheral blood. This clonotype originated in a woman in her 30s with COVID-19, enrolled during active disease. CDR3 DNA: TGTGCCAGCAGTTTCGCCCCCAACATGAACACTGAAGCTTTCTTT. Translation: CASSFAPNMNTEAFF.